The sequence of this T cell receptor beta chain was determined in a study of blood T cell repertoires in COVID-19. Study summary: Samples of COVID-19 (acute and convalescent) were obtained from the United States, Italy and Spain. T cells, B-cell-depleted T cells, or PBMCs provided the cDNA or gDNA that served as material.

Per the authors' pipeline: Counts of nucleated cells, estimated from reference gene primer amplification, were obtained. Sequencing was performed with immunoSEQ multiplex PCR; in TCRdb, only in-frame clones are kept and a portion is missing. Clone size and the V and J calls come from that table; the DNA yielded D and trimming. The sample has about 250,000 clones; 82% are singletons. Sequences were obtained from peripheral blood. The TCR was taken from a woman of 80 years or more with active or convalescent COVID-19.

The CDR3: CASSTLTGGSSNEQFF. CDR3 nucleotides: TGTGCCAGCAGTACACTAACCGGAGGTTCCAGCAATGAGCAGTTCTTC. The chain has TRBV28 and TRBJ2-1; D perhaps matches TRBD2 (5 bases). The V end lost 5 bases, the J end lost 6 bases, and 20 bases lay between the germline ends. Germline V gene data show CDR1 as MDHEN and CDR2 as SYDVKM. The CDR3 sequence is 16 residues long.